Below are 9 T cell receptor beta chains sequenced from a single sample in a study of breast tumors, draining lymph nodes, adjacent tissues. Axillary draining lymph nodes of breast cancer patients supplied the node samples. From the multiplex PCR reads, TCRdb called clonotypes with MiXCR, one entry per CDR3 protein. Of 150,000 to 200,000 distinct CDR3 sequences listed, 33% are singletons. Sequencing was done on a sample of axillary lymph node tissue. Receptors originate from a female donor with breast cancer. Some clones in this sample may be carry-over from other donors' samples.

This clonotype was found many times. The V call is TRBV19, the J call TRBJ2-5; D is possibly TRBD1 or TRBD2 (5 bases each). CDR3 length equals 14 residues. The germline CDR1 and CDR2 sequences are LNHDA and SQIVND (reference sequence). V was clipped by 10 bases and J by 0 bases, with 15 bases between them. CDR3 sequence (DNA): TGTGCCACCTCCGCCGGGGCGTACCAAGAGACCCAGTACTTC. It encodes CATSAGAYQETQYF.

The V and J genes are TRBV29-1 and TRBJ1-6; a weak D match, TRBD1 (6 bases). Trimming took off 6 bases at V and 13 bases at J, with 22 bases between the two ends. The CDR3 totals 14 residues. CDR1 and CDR2 (germline): SQVTM, ANQGSEA. CDR3 nucleotide sequence: TGCAGCGTGCCTGAGACAGGCTTTTATGGTCCCCTCCACTTT. Residues: CSVPETGFYGPLHF.

This clonotype has only a few counts. The chain combines TRBV5-4 with TRBJ2-5; D remains unclear. Germline V CDR1 and CDR2: SGHNT, YYREEE (reference sequence). The length of the CDR3 is 12 residues. Between the trimmed V and J ends, which lost 2 bases and 7 bases, there was a span of 9 bases. CDR3 residues: CASSFFRATQYF. DNA for the CDR3: TGTGCCAGCAGCTTTTTTAGGGCGACCCAGTACTTC.

This clonotype came up many times. The chain employs TRBV10-3 and TRBJ2-5, with D perhaps TRBD1 or TRBD2 (6 bases each). CDR1 is ENHRY and CDR2 is SYGVKD in the germline V gene. CDR3 length: 12 residues. Trimming removed 4 bases from V and 5 bases from J, with 8 bases in between. CDR3 sequence (DNA): TGTGCCATCAGTGGAGGGGGGGAGACCCAGTACTTC. Amino acid sequence: CAISGGGETQYF.

This clonotype has ten or more counts. This chain uses TRBV5-1 with TRBJ2-3; 12 nucleotides match TRBD2. This CDR3 is built from 16 residues. V shed 3 bases, J shed 1 base, and the junction held 3 bases outside the gene matches. From germline, CDR1 is SGHRS and CDR2 YFSETQ. The CDR3 is CASSSWTSGGTDTQYF. The CDR3 nucleotides read TGCGCCAGCAGCTCTTGGACTAGCGGGGGCACAGATACGCAGTATTTT.

The chain links TRBV7-2 to TRBJ2-3; weak D call: TRBD2 (5 bases). In germline, CDR1 is SGHTA, CDR2 FQGNSA. The CDR3 loop spans 14 amino acids. The germline V and J ends were trimmed by 6 bases and 11 bases, with 21 bases remaining between them. CDR3 nucleotide sequence: TGTGCCAGCAGAGGCGGGCCAGGTGCGGATGAGCAGTATTTT. This codes for CASRGGPGADEQYF.

This clonotype was found many times. The CDR3 loop reads CASRTDRSSYNSPLHF. In DNA, the CDR3 is TGTGCCAGCAGGACAGACAGGAGCTCCTATAATTCACCCCTCCACTTT. The chain combines TRBV4-2 with TRBJ1-6; D perhaps matches TRBD1 (6 bases). Germline assignment: CDR1 LGHNA and CDR2 YNFKEQ. Trimming left V 6 bases short and J 0 bases short, with 12 bases between. The CDR3 runs 16 residues.

This clonotype was seen at least ten times. The V and J genes are TRBV19 and TRBJ1-5; 9 positions agree with TRBD1. V was pared by 3 bases and J by 7 bases, with 1 base of the junction left unmatched. This CDR3 contains 13 residues. CDR1 and CDR2 (germline): LNHDA, SQIVND (reference sequence). The CDR3 DNA reads TGTGCCAGTAGTATGGACAGGGGCCAGCCCCAGCATTTT. Translating it yields CASSMDRGQPQHF. The full variable domain, completed using reference TRBV19 and TRBJ1-5, is DGGITQSPKYLFRKEGQNVTLSCEQNLNHDAMYWYRQDPGQGLRLIYYSQIVNDFQKGDIAEGYSVSREKKESFPLTVTSAQKNPTAFYLCASSMDRGQPQHFGDGTRLSIL.

This clonotype occurred many times. The genes are TRBV6-2 or TRBV6-3 and TRBJ2-7; 11 bases map to TRBD2. This CDR3 contains 17 residues. V gave up 6 bases and J gave up 0 bases; unmatched junction bases: 10. The germline V gene encodes CDR1 MNHEY and CDR2 SVGEGT. The CDR3 is CASSGLAGSYSSYEQYF. The DNA for the CDR3 is TGTGCCAGCAGCGGACTAGCGGGCAGTTATAGCTCCTACGAGCAGTACTTC.